This T cell receptor (beta chain) came from a study of cytomegalovirus exposure and HLA in healthy donors. Trimming took 7 bases from V and 1 from J; bases not matched to a gene: 4. Per germline, CDR1 SQVTM and CDR2 ANQGSEA. The CDR3 totals 13 residues. In the PCR, 60 Vbeta and 13 Jbeta primers were used. Method: immunoSEQ multiplex PCR; TCRdb's copy keeps in-frame clones and lacks some. The sample shows roughly 130,000 clones, about 81% of them seen only once. The clonotype comes from a woman aged 40 to 49 in good health and CMV-seropositive. What was sequenced was PBMCs. The chain links TRBV29-1 to TRBJ2-4, with 7 bases aligning to TRBD1. The CDR3 here is CSGLDRAKNIQYF. The CDR3 region has the DNA TGCAGCGGATTGGACAGGGCCAAAAACATTCAGTACTTC.